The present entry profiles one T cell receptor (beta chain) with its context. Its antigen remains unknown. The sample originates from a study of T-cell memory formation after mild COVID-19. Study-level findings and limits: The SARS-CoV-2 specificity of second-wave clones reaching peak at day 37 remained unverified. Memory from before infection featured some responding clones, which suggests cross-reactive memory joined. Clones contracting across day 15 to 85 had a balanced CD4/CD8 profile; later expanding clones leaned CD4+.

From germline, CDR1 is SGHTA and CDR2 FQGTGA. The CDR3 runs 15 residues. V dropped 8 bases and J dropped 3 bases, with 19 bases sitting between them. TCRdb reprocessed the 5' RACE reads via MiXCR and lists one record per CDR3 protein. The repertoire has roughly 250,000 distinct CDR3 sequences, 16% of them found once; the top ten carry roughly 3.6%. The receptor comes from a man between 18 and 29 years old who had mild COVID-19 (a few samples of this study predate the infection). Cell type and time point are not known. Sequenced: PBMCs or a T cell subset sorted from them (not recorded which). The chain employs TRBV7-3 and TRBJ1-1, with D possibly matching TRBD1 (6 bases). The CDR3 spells CASQEQGSRDTEAFF. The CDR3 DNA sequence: TGTGCCAGCCAGGAACAGGGTTCGAGGGACACTGAAGCTTTCTTT.